This TCR beta chain emerged from a study of blood T cell repertoires in COVID-19. Study overall: From the United States, Italy and Spain came samples of acute and convalescent COVID-19. Sources were T cells, B-cell-depleted T cells, or PBMCs; the material itself was cDNA or gDNA.

Unmatched junction bases numbered 15, after V lost 3 bases and J lost 7 bases. This CDR3 is built from 15 residues. From germline, CDR1 is GTSNPN and CDR2 SVGIG (reference sequence). Original processing methods: Using reference gene primer amplification, nucleated cell counts were estimated. Profiled with immunoSEQ multiplex PCR; TCRdb holds only in-frame clones, not every one. V, J and clone size were drawn from that table, and D and trimming were deduced from the DNA. The repertoire includes 45,000 to 55,000 clones, roughly 84% of them detected once, and roughly 1.5% sits in the top ten. Sequencing used peripheral blood. This sequence joins TRBV30 and TRBJ2-7; 7 bases agree with TRBD1. This TCR was sampled from a man over 45 with acute or convalescent COVID-19. This CDR3 reads CAWRGQAGIYSEQYF. As DNA, the CDR3 is TGTGCCTGGAGAGGACAGGCCGGGATATATAGTGAGCAGTACTTC. Filled out from reference TRBV30 and TRBJ2-7, the complete variable domain reads SQTIHQWPATLVQPVGSPLSLECTVEGTSNPNLYWYRQAAGRGLQLLFYSVGIGQISSEVPQNLSASRPQDRQFILSSKKLLLSDSGFYLCAWRGQAGIYSEQYFGPGTRLTVT.